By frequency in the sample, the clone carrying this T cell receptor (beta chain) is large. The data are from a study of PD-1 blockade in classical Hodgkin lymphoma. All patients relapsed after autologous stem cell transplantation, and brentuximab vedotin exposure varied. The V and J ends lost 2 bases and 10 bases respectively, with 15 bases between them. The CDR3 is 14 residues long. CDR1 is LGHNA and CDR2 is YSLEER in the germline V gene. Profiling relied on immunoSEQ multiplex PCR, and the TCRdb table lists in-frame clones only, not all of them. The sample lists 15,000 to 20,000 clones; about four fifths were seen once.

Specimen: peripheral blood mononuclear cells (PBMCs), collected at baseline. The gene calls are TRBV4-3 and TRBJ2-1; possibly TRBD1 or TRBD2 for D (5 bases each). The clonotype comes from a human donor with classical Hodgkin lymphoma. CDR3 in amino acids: CASSQRTGRGEQFF. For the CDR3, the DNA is TGCGCCAGCAGCCAACGGACGGGACGAGGGGAGCAGTTCTTC.